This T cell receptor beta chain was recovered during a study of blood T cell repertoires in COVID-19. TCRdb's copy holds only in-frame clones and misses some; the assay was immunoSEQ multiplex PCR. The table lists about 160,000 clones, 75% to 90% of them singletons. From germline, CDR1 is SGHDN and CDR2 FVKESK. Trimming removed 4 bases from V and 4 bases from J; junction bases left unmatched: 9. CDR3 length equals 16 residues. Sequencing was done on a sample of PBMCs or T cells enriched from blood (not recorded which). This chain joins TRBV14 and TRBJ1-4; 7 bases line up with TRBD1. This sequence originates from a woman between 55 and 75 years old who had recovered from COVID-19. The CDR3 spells CASSRLGTAFNEKLFF. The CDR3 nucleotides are TGTGCCAGCAGCCGCCTTGGGACAGCCTTTAATGAAAAACTGTTTTTT.